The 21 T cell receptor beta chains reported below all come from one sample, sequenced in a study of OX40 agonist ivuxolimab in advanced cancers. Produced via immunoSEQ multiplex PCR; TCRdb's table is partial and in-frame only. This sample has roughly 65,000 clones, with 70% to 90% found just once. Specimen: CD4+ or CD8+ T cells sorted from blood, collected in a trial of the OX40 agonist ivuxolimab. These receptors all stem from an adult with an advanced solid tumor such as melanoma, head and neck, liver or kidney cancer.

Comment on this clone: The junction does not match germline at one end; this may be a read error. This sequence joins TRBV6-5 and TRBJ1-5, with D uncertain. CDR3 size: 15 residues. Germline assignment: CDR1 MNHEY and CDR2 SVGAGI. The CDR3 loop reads CAISTSGPLRSAQHF. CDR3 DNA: TGTGCCATCAGTACCTCAGGTCCCCTCAGATCAGCCCAGCATTTT.

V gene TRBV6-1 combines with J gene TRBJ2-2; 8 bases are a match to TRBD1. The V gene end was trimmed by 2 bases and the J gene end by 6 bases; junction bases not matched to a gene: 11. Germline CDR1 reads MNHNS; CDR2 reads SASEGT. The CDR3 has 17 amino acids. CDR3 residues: CASSETPTGVEAGELFF. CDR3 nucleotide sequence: TGTGCCAGCAGTGAAACCCCGACAGGGGTGGAGGCCGGGGAGCTGTTTTTT.

The CDR3 nucleotides are TGTGCCAGCAGTTTATCCCCGTACAATGAGCAGTTCTTC. It translates to CASSLSPYNEQFF. The rearrangement joins TRBV28 to TRBJ2-1; D remains unclear. This CDR3 region has 13 residues. Germline CDR1 reads MDHEN; CDR2 reads SYDVKM. The V gene lost 1 base and the J gene lost 4 bases, with 5 bases spanning the gap.

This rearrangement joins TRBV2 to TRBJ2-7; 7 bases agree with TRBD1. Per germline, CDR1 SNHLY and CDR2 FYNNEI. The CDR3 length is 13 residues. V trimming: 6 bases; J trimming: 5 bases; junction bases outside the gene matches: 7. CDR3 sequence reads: CASRAQGQNEQYF. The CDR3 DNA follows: TGTGCCAGCAGAGCCCAGGGACAGAACGAGCAGTACTTC. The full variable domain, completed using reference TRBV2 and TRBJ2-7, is EPEVTQTPSHQVTQMGQEVILRCVPISNHLYFYWYRQILGQKVEFLVSFYNNEISEKSEIFDDQFSVERPDGSNFTLKIRSTKLEDSAMYFCASRAQGQNEQYFGPGTRLTVT.

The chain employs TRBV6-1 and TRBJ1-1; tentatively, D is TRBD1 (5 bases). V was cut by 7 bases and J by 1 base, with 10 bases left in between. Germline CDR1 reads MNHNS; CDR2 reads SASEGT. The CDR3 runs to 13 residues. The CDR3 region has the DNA TGTGCCAGCACCCGGACACAGAACACTGAAGCTTTCTTT. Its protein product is CASTRTQNTEAFF.

For the CDR3, the DNA is TGTGCCAGCAGCTCACCGACAGGGAAGCTGATCTACGAGCAGTACTTC. Protein: CASSSPTGKLIYEQYF. The J gene is TRBJ2-7, the V gene TRBV7-9; 7 bases line up with TRBD1. Germline loops: CDR1 SEHNR, CDR2 FQNEAQ (reference sequence). Trimming cost V 4 bases and J 3 bases; bases outside gene matches: 12. The CDR3 contains 16 residues.

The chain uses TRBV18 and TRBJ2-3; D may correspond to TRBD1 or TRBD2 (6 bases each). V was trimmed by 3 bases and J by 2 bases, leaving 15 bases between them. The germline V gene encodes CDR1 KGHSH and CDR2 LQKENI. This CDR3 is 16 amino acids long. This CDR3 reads CASSPLVGGLTDTQYF. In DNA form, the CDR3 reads TGTGCCAGCTCACCTTTGGTGGGGGGCCTCACAGATACGCAGTATTTT.

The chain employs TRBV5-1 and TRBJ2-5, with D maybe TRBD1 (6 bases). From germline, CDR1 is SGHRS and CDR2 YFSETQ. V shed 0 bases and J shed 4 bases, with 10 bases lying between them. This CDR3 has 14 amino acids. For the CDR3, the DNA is TGCGCCAGCAGCTTGGCCGACAGGCCAGAGACCCAGTACTTC. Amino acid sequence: CASSLADRPETQYF.

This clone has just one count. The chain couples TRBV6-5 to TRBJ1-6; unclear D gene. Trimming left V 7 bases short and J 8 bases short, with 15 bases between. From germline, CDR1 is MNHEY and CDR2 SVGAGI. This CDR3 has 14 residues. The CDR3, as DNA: TGTGCCAGCACCTACAGAGTAACGGATTCACCCCTCCACTTT. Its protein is CASTYRVTDSPLHF.

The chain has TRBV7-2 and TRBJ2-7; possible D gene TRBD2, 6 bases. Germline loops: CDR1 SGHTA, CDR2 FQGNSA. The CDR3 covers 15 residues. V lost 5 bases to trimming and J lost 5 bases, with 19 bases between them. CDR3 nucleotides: TGTGCCAGCAGCCTCGTCCCGGGAGTTCAAAACGAGCAGTACTTC. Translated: CASSLVPGVQNEQYF.

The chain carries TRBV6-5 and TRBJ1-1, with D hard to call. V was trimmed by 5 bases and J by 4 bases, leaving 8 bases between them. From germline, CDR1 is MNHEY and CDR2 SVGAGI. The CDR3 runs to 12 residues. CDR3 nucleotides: TGTGCCAGCAGTACCGTACGCACTGAAGCTTTCTTT. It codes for CASSTVRTEAFF.

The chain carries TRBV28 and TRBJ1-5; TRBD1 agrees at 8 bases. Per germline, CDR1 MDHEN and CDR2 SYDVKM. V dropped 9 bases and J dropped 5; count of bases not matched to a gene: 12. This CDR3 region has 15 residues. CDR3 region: CASQGAAEIYQPQHF. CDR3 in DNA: TGTGCCAGTCAGGGGGCGGCCGAAATCTATCAGCCCCAGCATTTT.

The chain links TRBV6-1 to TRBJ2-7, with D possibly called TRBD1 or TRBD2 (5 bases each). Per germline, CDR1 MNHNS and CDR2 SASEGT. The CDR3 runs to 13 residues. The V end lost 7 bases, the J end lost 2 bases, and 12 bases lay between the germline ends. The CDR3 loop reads CASTRDRAYEQYF. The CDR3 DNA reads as TGTGCCAGCACTCGGGACCGAGCCTACGAGCAGTACTTC.

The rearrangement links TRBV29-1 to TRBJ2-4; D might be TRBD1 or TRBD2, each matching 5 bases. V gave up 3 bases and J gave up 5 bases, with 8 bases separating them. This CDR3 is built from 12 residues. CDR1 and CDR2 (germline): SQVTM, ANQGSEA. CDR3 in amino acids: CSVDPGQNIQYF. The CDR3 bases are TGCAGCGTTGATCCGGGGCAAAACATTCAGTACTTC.

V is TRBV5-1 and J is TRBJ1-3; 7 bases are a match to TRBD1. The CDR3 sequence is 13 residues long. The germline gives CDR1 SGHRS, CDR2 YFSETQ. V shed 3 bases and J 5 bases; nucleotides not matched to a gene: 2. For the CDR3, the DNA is TGCGCCAGCAGCTCGGGACAGAGAAACACCATATATTTT. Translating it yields CASSSGQRNTIYF. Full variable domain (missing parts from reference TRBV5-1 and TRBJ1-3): KAGVTQTPRYLIKTRGQQVTLSCSPISGHRSVSWYQQTPGQGLQFLFEYFSETQRNKGNFPGRFSGRQFSNSRSEMNVSTLELGDSALYLCASSSGQRNTIYFGEGSWLTVV.

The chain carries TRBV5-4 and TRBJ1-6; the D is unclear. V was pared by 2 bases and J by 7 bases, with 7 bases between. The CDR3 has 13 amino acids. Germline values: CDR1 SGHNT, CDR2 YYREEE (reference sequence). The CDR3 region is CASSLSQNSPLHF. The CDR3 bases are TGTGCCAGCAGCTTATCTCAGAATTCACCCCTCCACTTT.

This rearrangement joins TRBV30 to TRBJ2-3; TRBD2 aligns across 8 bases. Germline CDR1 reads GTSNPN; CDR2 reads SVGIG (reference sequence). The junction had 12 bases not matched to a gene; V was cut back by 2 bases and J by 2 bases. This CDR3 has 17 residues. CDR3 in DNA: TGTGCCTGGAGTTTCACTAGGACTAGCAGCAACACAGATACGCAGTATTTT. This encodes CAWSFTRTSSNTDTQYF.

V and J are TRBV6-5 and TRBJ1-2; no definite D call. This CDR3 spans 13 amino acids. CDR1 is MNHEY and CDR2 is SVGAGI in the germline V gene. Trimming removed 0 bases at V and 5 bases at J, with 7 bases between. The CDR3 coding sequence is TGTGCCAGCAGTTACTCGATTACTTATGGCTACACCTTC. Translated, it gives CASSYSITYGYTF.

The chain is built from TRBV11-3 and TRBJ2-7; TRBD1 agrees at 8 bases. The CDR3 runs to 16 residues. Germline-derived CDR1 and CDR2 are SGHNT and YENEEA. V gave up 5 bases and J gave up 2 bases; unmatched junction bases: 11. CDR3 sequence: CASSRALGQVAYEQYF. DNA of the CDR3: TGTGCCAGCAGCCGCGCCCTGGGACAGGTAGCCTACGAGCAGTACTTC.

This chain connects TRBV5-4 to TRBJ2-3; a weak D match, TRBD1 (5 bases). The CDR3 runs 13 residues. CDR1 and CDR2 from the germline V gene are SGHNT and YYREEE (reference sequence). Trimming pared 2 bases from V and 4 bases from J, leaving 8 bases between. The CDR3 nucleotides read TGTGCCAGCAGCTTCAAAGGGGCAGATACGCAGTATTTT. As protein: CASSFKGADTQYF.

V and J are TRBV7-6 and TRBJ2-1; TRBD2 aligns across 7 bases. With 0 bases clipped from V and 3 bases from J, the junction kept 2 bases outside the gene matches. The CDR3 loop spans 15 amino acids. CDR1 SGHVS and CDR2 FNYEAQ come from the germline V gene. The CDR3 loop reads CASSLAPSGYNEQFF. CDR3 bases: TGTGCCAGCAGCTTAGCGCCTAGCGGCTACAATGAGCAGTTCTTC.